This TCR beta chain was documented in a study of blood T cell repertoires in COVID-19. Study-level information: PBMCs, B-cell-depleted T cells, or T cells were the source of the cDNA or gDNA that made up the material.

The repertoire was sequenced with immunoSEQ multiplex PCR; TCRdb's copy has only in-frame clones and lacks some. The data hold more than 120,000 clones, with about 88% observed a single time. CDR1 is SGHRS, CDR2 YFSETQ, per germline. With 1 base removed from V and 1 base from J, the gap between germline ends came to 5 bases. The CDR3 spans 13 residues. The rearrangement links TRBV5-1 to TRBJ1-1; D not resolved. The specimen was peripheral blood. This clonotype originated in a human donor with acute or convalescent COVID-19. The donor label of this sample is uncertain. Written as DNA, the CDR3 is TGCGCCAGCAGCTTGTTTAGGAACACTGAAGCTTTCTTT. It encodes CASSLFRNTEAFF.